Listed below are T cell receptor beta chains from one sample, sequenced in a study of blood T cells in healthy people across ages. TCRdb redid the calling of the 5' RACE reads with MiXCR, one entry per CDR3 protein. The profile shows 800,000 or so distinct CDR3 sequences, around a quarter of them singletons. These sequences were also reported in another study, on T cells of mothers and their children.

The material sequenced was blood. Every receptor here comes from a boy younger than 18 in good health. The CDR3 runs from the conserved cysteine through the conserved F or W. A D gene is named only where the DNA matches it firmly. Size tells how often a clone was seen (once, few, many) or the class of an expanded clone, and some rows leave it out.

cdr3_aa cdr3_nt d_call clone_size j_call cdr3_length v_call
CAISSGSRVPETQYF TGTGCCATCAGTTCCGGTAGCAGGGTTCCAGAGACCCAGTACTTC NA few TRBJ2-5 15 TRBV10-3
CSAIVPGQDPEAKNIQYF TGCAGTGCTATCGTCCCAGGGCAGGACCCGGAGGCCAAAAACATTCAGTACTTC NA NA TRBJ2-4 18 TRBV20-1
CASSQYRGEAYEQYF TGTGCCAGCAGTCAATACAGGGGCGAGGCCTACGAGCAGTACTTC TRBD1 NA TRBJ2-7 15 TRBV3-1
CASRSGLAGGQETQYF TGTGCCAGCAGATCGGGACTAGCGGGAGGTCAAGAGACCCAGTACTTC TRBD2 NA TRBJ2-5 16 TRBV12-3/TRBV12-4
CSARSLRQGPYEQYF TGCAGTGCTAGGAGTTTGCGGCAGGGCCCCTACGAGCAGTACTTC NA few TRBJ2-7 15 TRBV20-1
CASSQVDGLETQYF TGCGCCAGCAGCCAAGTGGACGGATTGGAGACCCAGTACTTC NA NA TRBJ2-5 14 TRBV4-1
CASSSTRDSYTGELFF TGCGCCAGCAGCTCTACCCGGGACAGCTACACCGGGGAGCTGTTTTTT TRBD1 many TRBJ2-2 16 TRBV5-1
CASSKEEDRSLTYEQYF TGTGCCAGCAGCAAAGAGGAAGACAGGTCTCTTACCTACGAGCAGTACTTC NA NA TRBJ2-7 17 TRBV21-1
CASSLEEGNYEQYF TGTGCCAGCAGCTTAGAGGAGGGCAACTACGAGCAGTACTTC NA few TRBJ2-7 14 TRBV11-2
CASSYSTFGRNEQFF TGTGCCAGCAGTTACTCGACATTCGGCCGGAATGAGCAGTTCTTC NA NA TRBJ2-1 15 TRBV6-5
CASSLRSLDLKTQYF TGTGCCAGCAGTTTGCGTTCGTTGGATTTAAAGACCCAGTACTTC NA NA TRBJ2-5 15 TRBV12-3/TRBV12-4
CASSELELRPDPTSEAFF TGTGCCAGCAGTGAGTTAGAGTTGAGGCCCGATCCTACCTCTGAAGCTTTCTTT NA few TRBJ1-1 18 TRBV6-4
CASSQTIEGPWGYTF TGTGCCAGCAGCCAGACGATCGAAGGCCCGTGGGGCTACACCTTC NA few TRBJ1-2 15 TRBV7-9
CASSQRSPRRTGELFF TGTGCCAGCAGCCAACGGTCCCCAAGGAGGACCGGGGAGCTGTTTTTT NA NA TRBJ2-2 16 TRBV14
CSVRALAGYQPQHF TGCAGTGTTAGAGCATTGGCCGGGTATCAGCCCCAGCATTTT NA NA TRBJ1-5 14 TRBV20-1
CASSLIGTEAFF TGTGCCAGCAGTTTAATAGGGACTGAAGCTTTCTTT NA many TRBJ1-1 12 TRBV28
CASNPLGVAKNIQYF TGTGCCAGCAACCCGCTTGGGGTAGCCAAAAACATTCAGTACTTC NA NA TRBJ2-4 15 TRBV28
CSVGAGSYNEQFF TGCAGCGTTGGGGCGGGTTCCTACAATGAGCAGTTCTTC NA few TRBJ2-1 13 TRBV29-1
CAIGLETQYF TGTGCCATCGGATTGGAGACCCAGTACTTC NA NA TRBJ2-5 10 TRBV10-3
CASSRSGSDYEQYF TGCGCCAGCAGCCGTAGCGGGAGTGATTACGAGCAGTACTTC TRBD2 NA TRBJ2-7 14 TRBV5-1
CASSQGNRAREKLFF TGCGCCAGCAGCCAAGGAAACAGGGCTCGGGAAAAACTGTTTTTT NA NA TRBJ1-4 15 TRBV4-3
CASSDPGTGFDEQFF TGTGCCAGCAGTGACCCCGGGACGGGGTTCGATGAGCAGTTCTTC NA once TRBJ2-1 15 TRBV25-1
CASSVVGPFNEKLFF TGTGCCAGCAGTGTTGTGGGGCCCTTCAATGAAAAACTGTTTTTT NA few TRBJ1-4 15 TRBV2
CAWRGGPRDEKLFF TGTGCCTGGAGGGGAGGGCCTCGGGATGAAAAACTGTTTTTT NA NA TRBJ1-4 14 TRBV30
CASSARTGRGTDTQYF TGTGCCAGCAGCGCACGGACAGGGAGGGGCACAGATACGCAGTATTTT NA NA TRBJ2-3 16 TRBV7-8
CASTEDRGYDEQYF TGTGCCAGCACCGAGGACAGGGGATATGACGAGCAGTACTTC TRBD1 NA TRBJ2-7 14 TRBV28
CASSQDGGWETQYF TGCGCCAGCAGCCAAGACGGGGGGTGGGAGACCCAGTACTTC TRBD2 NA TRBJ2-5 14 TRBV4-3
CASSPFSNTEAFF TGTGCCAGCAGCCCTTTTTCGAACACTGAAGCTTTCTTT NA NA TRBJ1-1 13 TRBV3-1
CSAIPGSPDTQYF TGCAGTGCTATCCCCGGGAGCCCAGATACGCAGTATTTT NA NA TRBJ2-3 13 TRBV20-1
CASSLMGGTYNEQFF TGTGCCAGCAGCCTCATGGGAGGAACCTACAATGAGCAGTTCTTC NA few TRBJ2-1 15 TRBV7-8
CASSLNTVGTEAFF TGCGCCAGCAGCTTGAACACTGTGGGCACTGAAGCTTTCTTT NA NA TRBJ1-1 14 TRBV5-1